This entry features one T cell receptor beta chain sequence. CDR3 size: 16 residues. The V and J ends lost 1 base and 0 bases respectively, with 12 bases between them. CDR1 is SEHNR, CDR2 FQNEAQ, per germline (reference sequence). The data are from a study of shared clonotypes between healthy human individuals. Produced via immunoSEQ multiplex PCR; TCRdb's table is partial and in-frame only. The profile covers millions of clones, with approximately 95% appearing a single time and under 0.45% taken by the ten largest. The sequenced sample was naive CD4+ T cells from PBMCs. Stated subset: CD45RA+ positively selected. This clonotype was sampled from a young man in good health. Some clones in this sample may be carry-over from other donors' samples. This chain joins TRBV7-9 and TRBJ1-2; D unresolved. CDR3 region: CASSLGRRVSNYGYTF. The DNA of the CDR3 is TGTGCCAGCAGCTTAGGCCGAAGGGTATCTAACTATGGCTACACCTTC.